This T cell receptor beta chain is from a study of blood T cell repertoires in COVID-19. Study information: Material from acute and convalescent COVID-19 was sourced from the United States, Italy and Spain. Sources were T cells, B-cell-depleted T cells, or PBMCs; the material itself was cDNA or gDNA.

Per the authors' pipeline: Estimation of nucleated cell counts was performed using reference gene primer amplification. Produced via immunoSEQ multiplex PCR; TCRdb's table is partial and in-frame only. The DNA was the basis for D and trimming; V, J and clone size are from that table. The data hold about 68,000 clones, with roughly 80% observed a single time. Looked up from germline, CDR1 is SGHRS and CDR2 is YFSETQ. The CDR3 length is 15 residues. The V and J ends lost 3 bases and 2 bases respectively, with 14 bases between them. Material: peripheral blood. This rearrangement joins TRBV5-1 to TRBJ2-5; D is uncertain. The receptor was isolated from a human donor in a cohort sampled during active COVID-19. CDR3 coding DNA: TGCGCCAGCAGCTCCTCCGGGTCGCTACAAGAGACCCAGTACTTC. Translation: CASSSSGSLQETQYF.